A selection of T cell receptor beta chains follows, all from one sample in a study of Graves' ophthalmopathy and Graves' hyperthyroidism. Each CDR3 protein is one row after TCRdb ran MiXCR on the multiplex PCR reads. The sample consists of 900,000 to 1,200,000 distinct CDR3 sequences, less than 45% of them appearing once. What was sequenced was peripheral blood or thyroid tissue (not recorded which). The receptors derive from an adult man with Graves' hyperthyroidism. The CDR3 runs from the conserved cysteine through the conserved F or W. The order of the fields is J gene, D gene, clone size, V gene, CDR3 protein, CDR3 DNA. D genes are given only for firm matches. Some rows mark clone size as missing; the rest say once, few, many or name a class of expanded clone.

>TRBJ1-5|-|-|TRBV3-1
CASSQDPINQPQHF
TGTGCCAGCAGCCAAGATCCCATCAATCAGCCCCAGCATTTT
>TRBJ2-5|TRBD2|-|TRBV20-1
CSVSGTAETQYF
TGCAGCGTGAGCGGGACCGCGGAGACCCAGTACTTC
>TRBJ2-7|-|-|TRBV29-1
CSAGRETYEQYF
TGCAGCGCTGGGCGGGAAACCTACGAGCAGTACTTC
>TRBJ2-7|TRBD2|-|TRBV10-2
CASSFVGSGGRAYEQYF
TGTGCCAGCAGTTTCGTTGGATCGGGGGGTCGGGCCTACGAGCAGTACTTC
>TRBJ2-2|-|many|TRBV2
CASSEMGRGNSGELFF
TGTGCCAGCAGTGAAATGGGGCGAGGGAACTCCGGGGAGCTGTTTTTT
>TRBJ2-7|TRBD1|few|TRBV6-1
CASSNIQGAYGEQYF
TGTGCCAGCAGTAACATACAGGGGGCCTACGGCGAGCAGTACTTC
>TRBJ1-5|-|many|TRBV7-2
CASSPGSGNQPQHF
TGTGCCAGCAGCCCAGGGTCGGGAAATCAGCCCCAGCATTTT
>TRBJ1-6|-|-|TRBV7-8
CAGAGTGNSPLHF
TGTGCCGGCGCCGGGACGGGGAATTCACCCCTCCACTTT
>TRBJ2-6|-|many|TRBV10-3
CAITWNSGANVLTF
TGTGCCATCACCTGGAACTCTGGGGCCAACGTCCTGACTTTC
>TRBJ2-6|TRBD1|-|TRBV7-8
CASSGGQGLMGANVLTF
TGTGCCAGCAGCGGGGGACAGGGGTTGATGGGGGCCAACGTCCTGACTTTC
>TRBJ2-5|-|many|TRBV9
CASSVEAVPPQETQYF
TGTGCCAGCAGCGTAGAGGCAGTCCCTCCCCAAGAGACCCAGTACTTC
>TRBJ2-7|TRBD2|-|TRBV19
CASSIQASGSSYEQYF
TGTGCCAGTAGTATCCAGGCTAGCGGGAGCTCCTACGAGCAGTACTTC
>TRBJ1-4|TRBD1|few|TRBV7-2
CASSLGQGGGEKLFF
TGTGCCAGCAGCTTAGGACAGGGGGGAGGTGAAAAACTGTTTTTT
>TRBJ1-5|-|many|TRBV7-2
CASSLQVDQPQHF
TGTGCCAGCAGCTTGCAGGTTGATCAGCCCCAGCATTTT
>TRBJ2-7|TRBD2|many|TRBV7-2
CASSPSGASYEQYF
TGTGCCAGCAGCCCTAGCGGGGCTTCCTACGAGCAGTACTTC
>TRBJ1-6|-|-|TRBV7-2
CASNLLGYDSPLHF
TGTGCCAGCAACCTATTGGGGTACGATTCGCCCCTCCACTTT
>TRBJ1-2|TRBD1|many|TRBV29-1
CSVLQWDRGGYTF
TGCAGCGTCCTACAGTGGGACAGGGGTGGCTACACCTTC
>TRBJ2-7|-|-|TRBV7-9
CASSPISGISSAEQYF
TGTGCCAGCAGCCCGATATCAGGGATTTCTTCTGCCGAGCAGTACTTC
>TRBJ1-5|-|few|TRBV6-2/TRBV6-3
CASSSRGGYNQPQHF
TGTGCCAGCAGCTCTAGGGGAGGGTACAATCAGCCCCAGCATTTT
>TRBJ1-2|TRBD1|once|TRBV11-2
CASSATPGQGEGGYTF
TGTGCCAGCAGTGCTACCCCAGGACAGGGTGAAGGGGGCTACACCTTC
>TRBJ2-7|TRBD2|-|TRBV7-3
CASSSYSGVSYEQYF
TGTGCCAGCAGCTCCTATAGCGGGGTCTCCTACGAGCAGTACTTC
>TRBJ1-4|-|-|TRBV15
CATSKGGGVEKLFF
TGTGCCACCAGTAAGGGGGGGGGCGTTGAAAAACTGTTTTTT
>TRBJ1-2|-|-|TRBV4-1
CASSRFPISWGDYGYTF
TGCGCCAGCAGCCGATTCCCTATCTCGTGGGGCGACTATGGCTACACCTTC
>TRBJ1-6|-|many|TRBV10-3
CAIGRGVNSPLHF
TGTGCCATCGGCCGGGGGGTGAATTCACCCCTCCACTTT
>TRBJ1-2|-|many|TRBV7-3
CASSSGHPDGYTF
TGTGCCAGCAGCTCCGGACATCCCGATGGCTACACCTTC
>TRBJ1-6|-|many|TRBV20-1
CSARVPGASNASPLHF
TGCAGTGCTAGGGTCCCCGGGGCGAGTAACGCTTCACCCCTCCACTTT
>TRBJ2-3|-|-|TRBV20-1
CSHKHADTQYF
TGCAGCCATAAACACGCAGATACGCAGTATTTT
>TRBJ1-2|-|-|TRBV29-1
CSVATGINYGYTF
TGCAGCGTTGCGACGGGGATCAACTATGGCTACACCTTC
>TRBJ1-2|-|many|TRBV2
CASNRDVANYGYTF
TGTGCCAGCAACAGGGACGTAGCTAACTATGGCTACACCTTC
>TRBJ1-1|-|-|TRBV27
CASRKQMNTEAFF
TGTGCCAGCAGAAAACAAATGAACACTGAAGCTTTCTTT
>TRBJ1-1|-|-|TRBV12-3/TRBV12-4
CASRLGTFLPNTEAFF
TGTGCCAGCAGGCTCGGGACATTCCTACCCAACACTGAAGCTTTCTTT
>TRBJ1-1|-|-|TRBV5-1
CASSFAIMNTEAFF
TGCGCCAGCAGCTTTGCGATCATGAACACTGAAGCTTTCTTT
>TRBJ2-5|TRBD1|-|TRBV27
CASSSGQALETQYF
TGTGCCAGCAGTTCAGGACAGGCGTTGGAGACCCAGTACTTC
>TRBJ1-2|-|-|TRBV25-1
CASSARLAGGWYGYTF
TGTGCCAGCAGTGCTAGATTGGCGGGGGGCTGGTATGGCTACACCTTC
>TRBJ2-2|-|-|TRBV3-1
CASSQEDGVTGELFF
TGTGCCAGCAGCCAAGAGGACGGGGTAACCGGGGAGCTGTTTTTT
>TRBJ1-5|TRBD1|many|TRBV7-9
CASSQSGRGLLNQPQHF
TGTGCCAGCAGCCAGTCGGGCAGGGGGCTACTAAATCAGCCCCAGCATTTT
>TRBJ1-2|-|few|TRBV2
CASSEEGGSGYTF
TGTGCCAGCAGTGAAGAGGGAGGATCTGGCTACACCTTC
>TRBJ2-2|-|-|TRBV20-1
CSAPQGGFTGELFF
TGCAGTGCGCCACAGGGGGGGTTCACCGGGGAGCTGTTTTTT
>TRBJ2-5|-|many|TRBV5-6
CASSLVLGVGTQYF
TGTGCCAGCAGCTTGGTACTAGGGGTAGGGACCCAGTACTTC
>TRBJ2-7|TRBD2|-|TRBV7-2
CASSLGLAGDRTYEQYF
TGCGCCAGCAGCCTAGGACTAGCGGGGGACCGCACCTACGAGCAGTACTTC
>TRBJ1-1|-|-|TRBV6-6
CASSNGGATEAFF
TGTGCCAGCTCTAATGGGGGGGCCACTGAAGCTTTCTTT
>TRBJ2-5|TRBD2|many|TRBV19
CASSPPSGRGGETQYF
TGTGCCAGTAGTCCCCCCTCGGGACGGGGGGGAGAGACCCAGTACTTC
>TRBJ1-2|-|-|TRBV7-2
CASSLASGQAGNTF
TGTGCCAGCAGCTTAGCTTCGGGGCAGGCTGGAAACACCTTC
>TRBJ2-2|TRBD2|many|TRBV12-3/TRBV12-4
CASSLTSGRNTGELFF
TGTGCCAGCAGTTTGACCAGCGGGAGGAACACCGGGGAGCTGTTTTTT
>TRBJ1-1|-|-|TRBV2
CASSLRGRGNTEAFF
TGTGCCAGCAGTTTGAGGGGCAGGGGGAACACTGAAGCTTTCTTT
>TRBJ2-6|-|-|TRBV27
CASSPRGTGGSATF
TGTGCCAGCAGTCCGCGCGGGACCGGGGGTTCTGCGACTTTC
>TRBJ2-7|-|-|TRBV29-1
CSVEDRAGRVDEQYF
TGCAGCGTTGAAGATCGGGCGGGGCGGGTCGACGAGCAGTACTTC
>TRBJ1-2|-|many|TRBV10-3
CAISRAGIDGYTF
TGTGCCATCAGTCGCGCAGGGATAGATGGCTACACCTTC
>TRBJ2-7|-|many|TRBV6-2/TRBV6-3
CASSYGFGEQYF
TGTGCCAGCAGTTACGGGTTTGGCGAGCAGTACTTC
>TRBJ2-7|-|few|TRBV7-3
CACGKGLGEQYF
TGTGCCTGCGGAAAGGGGCTGGGCGAGCAGTACTTC
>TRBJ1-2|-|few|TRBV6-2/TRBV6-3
CASSPSTGDFYGYTF
TGTGCCAGCAGTCCTTCGACAGGAGACTTCTATGGCTACACCTTC
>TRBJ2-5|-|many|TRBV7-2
CASSLGISAAIQETQYF
TGTGCCAGCAGCTTAGGGATCTCGGCAGCTATTCAAGAGACCCAGTACTTC
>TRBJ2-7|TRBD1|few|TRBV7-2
CASSQGTGRHEQYF
TGTGCCAGCAGCCAGGGGACAGGGCGTCACGAGCAGTACTTC
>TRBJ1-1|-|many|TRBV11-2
CASSLVWRTEAFF
TGTGCCAGCAGCTTAGTCTGGAGGACTGAAGCTTTCTTT
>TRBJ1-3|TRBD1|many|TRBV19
CASSTLVTGENTIYF
TGTGCCAGTAGTACCCTCGTGACAGGGGAGAACACCATATATTTT
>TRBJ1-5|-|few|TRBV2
CASTEGQPQHF
TGTGCCAGCACCGAGGGACAGCCCCAGCATTTT
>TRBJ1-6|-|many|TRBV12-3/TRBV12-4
CASRRARETLHF
TGTGCCAGCAGACGGGCACGAGAAACCCTCCACTTT